The 32 T cell receptor beta chains given below trace back to one sample, sequenced in a study of blood T cell dynamics during melanoma immunotherapy. The time point denotes: pre-treatment baseline. The assay was immunoSEQ multiplex PCR, and TCRdb's table has in-frame clones only and misses some. The data show approximately 23,000 clones, roughly 91% seen once. Here the sequenced sample was blood, taken from a patient treated with checkpoint blockade. These receptors all stem from a human donor with melanoma.

V and J are TRBV7-9 and TRBJ2-7; D uncertain. This CDR3 spans 14 amino acids. CDR1 and CDR2 from the germline V gene are SEHNR and FQNEAQ (reference sequence). V lost 6 bases to trimming and J lost 2 bases, with 14 bases between them. Here the CDR3 DNA reads TGTGCCAGCAGTATCGTGGTACCCCCCTACGAGCAGTACTTC. Its translation is CASSIVVPPYEQYF.

The rearrangement links TRBV30 to TRBJ2-7, with no clear D. The CDR3 length is 11 residues. The germline V gene encodes CDR1 GTSNPN and CDR2 SVGIG (reference sequence). V was shortened by 0 bases and J by 4 bases, with 4 bases between the two germline ends. The CDR3 sequence: CAWSVSYEQYF. CDR3 coding DNA: TGTGCCTGGAGTGTATCGTACGAGCAGTACTTC.

This clone was counted a few times. Other DNA variants within this sample encode the same CDR3. The chain links TRBV5-1 to TRBJ1-5; D remains unclear. CDR1 is SGHRS, CDR2 YFSETQ, per germline. The length of the CDR3 is 14 residues. V was pared by 0 bases and J by 3 bases, with 7 bases between. The CDR3 is CASSLDSPNQPQHF. For the CDR3, the DNA is TGCGCCAGCAGCTTGGATAGCCCCAATCAGCCCCAGCATTTT.

The genes are TRBV5-1 and TRBJ2-1; 7 bases map to TRBD2. J was trimmed by 0 bases and V by 3 bases; bases with no gene match: 24. The CDR3 totals 22 residues. Germline CDR1 reads SGHRS; CDR2 reads YFSETQ. The CDR3 region has the DNA TGCGCCAGCAGCTCGCTCATTGGCGTAATAGCGGGCCCCAGGAGCTCCTACAATGAGCAGTTCTTC. Its protein product is CASSSLIGVIAGPRSSYNEQFF.

This clone was picked up one time. This chain joins TRBV9 and TRBJ1-4, with D uncertain. CDR1 and CDR2 (germline): SGDLS, YYNGEE. The CDR3 runs 16 residues. Trimming pared 3 bases from V and 3 bases from J, leaving 15 bases between. CDR3 in amino acids: CASSAQAMAANEKLFF. In DNA, the CDR3 is TGTGCCAGCAGCGCACAAGCAATGGCAGCTAATGAAAAACTGTTTTTT.

The J gene is TRBJ2-5, the V gene TRBV14; no reliable D call. V lost 1 base to trimming and J lost 7 bases, with 4 bases between them. Germline V gene data show CDR1 as SGHDN and CDR2 as FVKESK. This CDR3 contains 11 residues. CDR3: CASSQVTTQYF. In nucleotides, the CDR3 is TGTGCCAGCAGCCAAGTGACGACCCAGTACTTC.

The gene calls are TRBV5-1 and TRBJ2-5; TRBD2 aligns across 12 bases. The trim removed 4 bases at V and 4 bases at J, leaving 5 bases unmatched. CDR3 length: 15 residues. Germline V gives CDR1 SGHRS, CDR2 YFSETQ. The CDR3 is CASSASGRATETQYF. CDR3 sequence (DNA): TGCGCCAGCAGCGCTAGCGGGAGGGCCACAGAGACCCAGTACTTC.

The gene calls are TRBV7-9 and TRBJ2-7, with D unresolved. The germline V gene encodes CDR1 SEHNR and CDR2 FQNEAQ (reference sequence). The CDR3 length is 12 residues. V shed 5 bases and J shed 3 bases, with 8 bases lying between them. The CDR3 here is CASSRISYEQYF. The CDR3, as DNA: TGTGCCAGCAGCCGGATTAGCTACGAGCAGTACTTC.

V gene TRBV7-8 combines with J gene TRBJ2-3, with TRBD2 matching 16 bases. Trimming cost V 4 bases and J 1 base; bases outside gene matches: 5. The CDR3 has 18 amino acids. Germline loops: CDR1 SGHVS, CDR2 FQNEAQ. DNA for the CDR3: TGTGCCAGCAGCTCGGGACTAGCGGGGGGGCCGGGCACAGATACGCAGTATTTT. It is translated as CASSSGLAGGPGTDTQYF.

This sequence joins TRBV6-6 and TRBJ1-2, with unresolved D. CDR3 length: 14 residues. Germline CDR1 MNHNY, CDR2 SVGAGI (reference sequence). The V gene lost 5 bases and the J gene lost 12 bases, with 22 bases spanning the gap. CDR3 sequence reads: CASSALAIQSANTF. CDR3 bases: TGTGCCAGCAGTGCCCTAGCGATACAGAGTGCGAACACCTTC.

The rearrangement joins TRBV7-2 to TRBJ2-7; D is perhaps TRBD2 (5 bases). V dropped 4 bases and J dropped 2 bases, with 15 bases sitting between them. The CDR3 runs 15 residues. CDR1 and CDR2 (germline): SGHTA, FQGNSA. CDR3 in amino acids: CASSSNPGGPYEQYF. The CDR3 bases are TGTGCCAGCAGCTCGAACCCAGGAGGTCCCTACGAGCAGTACTTC.

The rearrangement joins TRBV5-1 to TRBJ2-3; 7 bases are shared with TRBD2. CDR1 SGHRS and CDR2 YFSETQ come from the germline V gene. Losses at the gene ends were 3 bases for V and 3 bases for J; bases not matched to a gene: 13. CDR3 length: 17 amino acids. In DNA, the CDR3 is TGCGCCAGCAGCTCCTATAGTGGGAGGGTGATAACAGATACGCAGTATTTT. Its translation: CASSSYSGRVITDTQYF.

This CDR3 is CASSSRGATNSPLHF. The CDR3 nucleotides are TGTGCCAGCAGTTCCCGCGGGGCCACTAATTCACCCCTCCACTTT. J is TRBJ1-6 and V is TRBV6-5; the D gene is possibly TRBD1 (5 bases). This CDR3 has 15 amino acids. V was cut by 4 bases and J by 6 bases, with 13 bases left in between. Germline CDR1 MNHEY, CDR2 SVGAGI.

The chain has TRBV30 and TRBJ1-3; D gene ambiguous. This CDR3 spans 14 amino acids. From germline, CDR1 is GTSNPN and CDR2 SVGIG (reference sequence). Trimming cost V 4 bases and J 0 bases, with 10 bases left between them. CDR3 sequence: CAWNAGLSGNTIYF. CDR3 sequence (DNA): TGTGCCTGGAATGCAGGCCTCTCTGGAAACACCATATATTTT.

This clone was counted a few times. The chain carries TRBV19 and TRBJ1-1, with D possibly TRBD1 on 5 matching bases. This CDR3 comprises 13 residues. Germline assignment: CDR1 LNHDA and CDR2 SQIVND (reference sequence). V lost 3 bases and J 6 bases, leaving 11 bases between the germline ends. CDR3 sequence reads: CASSIQGSAEAFF. The CDR3 DNA reads TGTGCCAGTAGTATTCAGGGATCCGCTGAAGCTTTCTTT. Using reference TRBV19 and TRBJ1-1 for the parts outside the CDR3, the full variable domain is DGGITQSPKYLFRKEGQNVTLSCEQNLNHDAMYWYRQDPGQGLRLIYYSQIVNDFQKGDIAEGYSVSREKKESFPLTVTSAQKNPTAFYLCASSIQGSAEAFFGQGTRLTVV.

As for this clone: The junction and the germline gene differ at one end; a read error may be behind it. The chain links TRBV7-7 to TRBJ2-3; D is perhaps TRBD1 or TRBD2 (5 bases each). This CDR3 has 13 residues. Germline CDR1 and CDR2: SSHAT and FNYEAQ (reference sequence). The CDR3 bases are TGTGCTAGCAGCTTAGAGGGGTCAGATACGCAGTATTTT. The encoded protein is CASSLEGSDTQYF.

This chain links TRBV21-1 with TRBJ2-7; the table calls TRBD2, which could not be checked here. TRBV21-1 is a pseudogene locus. This CDR3 contains 16 residues. In nucleotides, the CDR3 is TGTGCCAGCAGCGGCTCTCCGGGGACTACTACCTACGAGCAGTACTTC. Encoded protein: CASSGSPGTTTYEQYF.

The chain combines TRBV9 with TRBJ2-1; 15 bases map to TRBD2. CDR1 is SGDLS, CDR2 YYNGEE, per germline. The CDR3 has 16 amino acids. V lost 4 bases and J lost 5; bases outside the gene matches: 4. The CDR3 region is CASSPRTSGGDNEQFF. As DNA, the CDR3 is TGTGCCAGCAGCCCAAGGACTAGCGGGGGGGACAATGAGCAGTTCTTC.

The rearrangement uses TRBV18 and TRBJ2-6; the D gene is possibly TRBD2 (6 bases). The CDR3 totals 17 residues. Trimming removed 5 bases from V and 0 bases from J, with 14 bases in between. Germline values: CDR1 KGHSH, CDR2 LQKENI. The CDR3 here is CASSSSGSNSGANVLTF. Here the CDR3 DNA reads TGTGCCAGCTCATCCAGCGGGTCAAACTCTGGGGCCAACGTCCTGACTTTC. The full variable domain, with the rest looked up from reference TRBV18 and TRBJ2-6, is NAGVMQNPRHLVRRRGQEARLRCSPMKGHSHVYWYRQLPEEGLKFMVYLQKENIIDESGMPKERFSAEFPKEGPSILRIQQVVRGDSAAYFCASSSSGSNSGANVLTFGAGSRLTVL.

The chain couples TRBV25-1 to TRBJ2-7; 7 bases fit TRBD1. CDR1 and CDR2 (germline): MGHDK, SYGVNS. The CDR3 sequence is 12 residues long. V lost 6 bases to trimming and J lost 7 bases; unmatched junction nucleotides: 6. In nucleotides, the CDR3 is TGTGCCAGCAGAACAGGGGCCGGGGAGCAGTACTTC. It translates to CASRTGAGEQYF.

The chain employs TRBV30 and TRBJ1-2, with TRBD1 matching 8 bases. The V segment lost 0 bases and the J segment 4 bases; nucleotides outside the gene matches: 1. The germline CDR1 and CDR2 sequences are GTSNPN and SVGIG (reference sequence). This CDR3 is 13 amino acids long. The CDR3 protein is CAWSVGQGYGYTF. DNA of the CDR3: TGTGCCTGGAGTGTCGGACAGGGCTATGGCTACACCTTC. Full variable domain (remainder filled in from reference TRBV30 and TRBJ1-2): SQTIHQWPATLVQPVGSPLSLECTVEGTSNPNLYWYRQAAGRGLQLLFYSVGIGQISSEVPQNLSASRPQDRQFILSSKKLLLSDSGFYLCAWSVGQGYGYTFGSGTRLTVV.

V usage is TRBV6-1 and J usage is TRBJ1-5; 7 bases map to TRBD1. This CDR3 spans 13 amino acids. Unmatched junction bases numbered 6, after V lost 8 bases and J lost 5 bases. Germline V gene data show CDR1 as MNHNS and CDR2 as SASEGT. This chain's CDR3 is CASYPGTDQPQHF. The CDR3 bases are TGTGCCAGCTATCCCGGGACAGATCAGCCCCAGCATTTT.

This clone has only one observation. The V gene is TRBV6-1, the J gene TRBJ1-2; 7 bases are a match to TRBD1. The CDR3 runs to 15 residues. Germline values: CDR1 MNHNS, CDR2 SASEGT. V dropped 8 bases and J dropped 4; count of bases not matched to a gene: 13. This CDR3 reads CASGQLVTGVYGYTF. In DNA, the CDR3 is TGTGCCAGCGGGCAACTGGTAACAGGGGTCTATGGCTACACCTTC.

The gene calls are TRBV7-2 and TRBJ1-1; D not certain. The V end was cut by 2 bases, the J end by 3 bases, with 4 bases between. CDR3 length: 12 residues. The germline V gene has CDR1 SGHTA and CDR2 FQGNSA. CDR3 DNA sequence: TGTGCCAGCAGCTTAAGGTACACTGAAGCTTTCTTT. Its protein product is CASSLRYTEAFF.

For the CDR3, the DNA is TGTGCCAGCAGTTCCTCAGGGGGTTTTGGTAATTCACCCCTCCACTTT. Its protein is CASSSSGGFGNSPLHF. This chain links TRBV27 with TRBJ1-6; TRBD1 agrees at 7 bases. The germline CDR1 and CDR2 sequences are MNHEY and SMNVEV (reference sequence). V dropped 4 bases and J dropped 6; count of bases not matched to a gene: 9. CDR3 length: 16 amino acids.

V usage is TRBV19 and J usage is TRBJ2-3; TRBD2 is a possible D gene (5 bases). The CDR3 extends over 14 amino acids. Per germline, CDR1 LNHDA and CDR2 SQIVND (reference sequence). Deletions cut 10 bases from V and 3 bases from J, with 17 bases between. CDR3 sequence: CATRLGAATDTQYF. The CDR3 DNA reads TGTGCCACTCGCCTCGGAGCGGCTACAGATACGCAGTATTTT.

The chain combines TRBV6-6 with TRBJ2-7; the match to TRBD1 covers 8 bases. V trimming: 8 bases; J trimming: 3 bases; junction bases outside the gene matches: 3. CDR1 and CDR2 (germline): MNHNY, SVGAGI (reference sequence). CDR3 size: 12 residues. The CDR3 here is CASQDRGYEQYF. CDR3 sequence (DNA): TGTGCCAGCCAAGACAGGGGCTACGAGCAGTACTTC.

The DNA of the CDR3 is TGTGCCAGCAGTGAAGTCGAAGCTAATAATTCACCCCTCCACTTT. It translates to CASSEVEANNSPLHF. The V gene is TRBV2, the J gene TRBJ1-6; D remains unclear. With 1 base removed from V and 5 bases from J, the gap between germline ends came to 9 bases. Germline lookup yields CDR1 SNHLY and CDR2 FYNNEI. The CDR3 covers 15 residues.

The rearrangement uses TRBV28 and TRBJ2-1, with D unclear. V was cut by 0 bases and J by 9 bases, with 6 bases left in between. CDR3 size: 12 residues. Per germline, CDR1 MDHEN and CDR2 SYDVKM. This chain's CDR3 is CASSLWRGEQFF. DNA for the CDR3: TGTGCCAGCAGTTTATGGCGCGGTGAGCAGTTCTTC. The whole variable domain, filled in from reference TRBV28 and TRBJ2-1, reads DVKVTQSSRYLVKRTGEKVFLECVQDMDHENMFWYRQDPGLGLRLIYFSYDVKMKEKGDIPEGYSVSREKKERFSLILESASTNQTSMYLCASSLWRGEQFFGPGTRLTVL.

The chain couples TRBV30 to TRBJ1-1; possibly TRBD1 for D (5 bases). Germline loops: CDR1 GTSNPN, CDR2 SVGIG (reference sequence). V lost 2 bases and J lost 2, with 9 bases in between. The CDR3 spans 13 residues. The CDR3 region is CAWSLTDNTEAFF. CDR3 coding DNA: TGTGCCTGGAGTCTGACAGATAACACTGAAGCTTTCTTT.

The gene calls are TRBV7-9 and TRBJ1-2; D is ambiguous. The CDR3 runs 14 residues. V was pared by 7 bases and J by 4 bases, with 16 bases between. CDR1 SEHNR and CDR2 FQNEAQ come from the germline V gene (reference sequence). The CDR3 sequence: CASTPGPGPYGYTF. The CDR3 DNA is TGTGCCAGCACCCCTGGGCCCGGACCCTATGGCTACACCTTC.

The genes are TRBV7-9 and TRBJ1-1, with D tentatively TRBD1 (6 bases). Germline CDR1 SEHNR, CDR2 FQNEAQ (reference sequence). The CDR3 has 14 amino acids. V lost 5 bases to trimming and J lost 0 bases, with 10 bases between them. The CDR3 here is CASSRTELNTEAFF. CDR3 DNA: TGTGCCAGCAGCCGGACAGAGTTGAACACTGAAGCTTTCTTT.